Reported below is one TCR beta chain. In its sample, this clonotype was seen a few times. The target of this receptor is not known. No much larger clonotype is one base removed from it; base qualities were not supplied. The library was made by multiplex PCR. Sequenced using an Illumina HiSeq 4000. iRepertoire HTBI primers and Arm-PCR amplification of CDR3 regions were used to construct TCR beta libraries. Before sequencing, the PCR products underwent gel purification. Per the authors' processing: Gene usage analysis of CDR3 amino acid clonotypes relied on the 55 to 80 TRBV and 13 to 15 TRBJ segments identified across samples. COPE and FqMerger were used to merge the filtered high-quality paired reads into contigs. Contigs were aligned with BLAST to IMGT TRBV, TRBD and TRBJ reference genes, and CDR3 was defined per IMGT. Any clonotype with a frequency above 0.1% was counted as a highly expanded clone. Shannon entropy was used to measure repertoire diversity, and the Gini coefficient was used to measure V-J evenness. Public clonotypes were defined as clonotypes shared by more than one individual. The raw public data were reprocessed by TCRdb itself: fastp quality trimming at Q25, MiXCR clonotype calling, in-frame beta chains only. All rows with the same CDR3 protein become a single entry with the most common DNA and genes. These V and J calls originate from TCRdb's pipeline instead of the authors' own analysis. This sample gives around 400,000 distinct CDR3 sequences in total; about 15% of them show up just once. Approximately 7.8% of the sample is in the top ten clones.

In light of the paper, this sample's time point label describes: newly diagnosed GD, antithyroid drugs for less than 3 months. For both TCR sequencing and RNA sequencing, RNA was extracted from PBMCs in TRIzol. The diagnosis of Graves' disease was made according to American Thyroid Association guidelines. Patients for the study were recruited at an endocrinology department in Xi'an, China. Each patient gave approximately 10 milliliters of peripheral blood, collected in an EDTA anticoagulant tube. Ficoll Paque Plus density gradient separation was used to isolate PBMCs, and no further T cell sorting was performed. An Agilent 2100 Bioanalyzer and agarose gel were used to check RNA quality, and a NanoDrop 2000 was used to measure RNA concentration. From cysteine to phenylalanine, the CDR3 is 15 amino acids long. Just CDR3 DNA is preserved here, 45 bases in frame from base 1. V lost 4 bases and J lost 4 bases; the stretch between them is 17 bases long. Reading the germline V gene gives CDR1 SGDLS and CDR2 YYNGEE.

The data originate from a study of regulatory T cells in long-lasting Graves disease (dated by TCRdb to the early 2020s). In terms of the full investigation: In the newly diagnosed Graves' disease group, patients had been taking antithyroid drugs for less than 3 months. Patients with persistent Graves' disease were compared with patients with newly diagnosed Graves' disease using TCR sequencing and RNA sequencing of peripheral blood. The study took place in China and was registered as a clinical trial. A total of around 33 samples underwent TCR sequencing, from about 13 patients with persistent Graves' disease and 20 or so patients with newly diagnosed Graves' disease.

The paper's findings and limits, for the study overall: Persistent disease showed preferential use of TRBV28, TRBJ1-2 and TRBJ2-5, whereas newly diagnosed disease favored TRBV20-1 and TRBJ2-1. A larger number of public clonotypes was shared among persistent patients (fewer than 3,000) than among newly diagnosed patients (roughly 1,000). Peripheral blood alone was examined, since thyroid tissue, which constituted the primary lesion, could not be accessed. Lower TCR Shannon entropy and fewer highly expanded clones were observed in persistent Graves' disease patients than in newly diagnosed patients, which suggested clonal expansion. Only the TCR beta chain was sequenced and analyzed. The authors noted that the small sample size was a limitation that may lower accuracy.

The data were also submitted as part of a second study, on T cells in Graves' hyperthyroidism and ophthalmopathy. Per that second paper: A patient counted as having stable Graves' hyperthyroidism if no progression to ophthalmopathy occurred over 18 months of follow-up. The hyperthyroidism patients were between 18 and 65 years old and newly diagnosed, with a disease duration of less than 2 months. Exclusion was applied to patients with uncontrolled infections, other autoimmune diseases, pregnancy or lactation. Clinical symptoms, serum thyroxine and TRAb, thyroid ultrasound, and orbital computed tomography formed the basis for the diagnoses. The TCR CDR3 was subjected to a first round of RT-PCR using the HTBI primer set and the Qiagen OneStep RT-PCR kit. Most expanded thyroid clonotypes (frequency above 0.001) were also detected in blood, suggesting blood repertoires may reflect thyroid immune responses. Ophthalmopathy was separated from stable hyperthyroidism by a 13 V-J signature model, with over 85% sensitivity and approximately 81% specificity obtained in cross-validation and 80%/75% obtained in testing. In validation, the model predicted progression to ophthalmopathy a median of 6.5 months before onset, with about 67% sensitivity and 72.22% specificity. To identify distinguishing TCR V-J signatures, a discovery cohort of about 95 patients was used, comprising 40 to 45 with Graves' ophthalmopathy and some 57 with stable Graves' hyperthyroidism. An independent validation cohort of 18 to 20 hyperthyroidism patients and approximately 17 patients who later progressed to ophthalmopathy tested prospective prediction of ophthalmopathy. The 100 discovery patients were randomly split 7:3 into training and test sets. In addition, the study compared T-cell repertoires in thyroid tissue and in blood from over 5 Graves' hyperthyroidism patients. Following sampling, methimazole starting at 30 mg daily was given to hyperthyroidism patients, and high-dose intravenous methylprednisolone was given to ophthalmopathy patients. Libraries were constructed in a second round of multiplex PCR, after which size selection and purification were performed. Sequencing of the libraries was done on an Illumina HiSeq2000 using paired-end 100 bp reads. SOAPnuke was used to process the raw data, throwing out any read that contained adapters or uncalled bases, had a mean Phred below 15, or lacked an exact constant-primer or identifier match. High-quality paired reads were merged with COPE v1.2.5, and unique nucleotide sequences were defined as clonotypes. MiTCR v1.1 was used to align clonotypes to the IMGT TRBV, TRBD and TRBJ reference segments. The analysis included only V-J combinations with a frequency above 0.0001, which together covered roughly 99% of the repertoires. A TCS score was defined as the ratio of F50 (clonal expansion) to E x V (chaos), with BLOSUM62-based TCRdist applied between CDR3 peptides within each V-J. Welch's t-statistics and random forest reduced approximately 520 V-J features to about 12, which were used in a naive Bayes classifier (R e1071). Sample size was not statistically predetermined, and investigators were not blinded to group allocation. According to the paper, TCR Vbeta CDR3 sequencing was carried out on approximately 140 peripheral blood samples, which came from under 50 ophthalmopathy, around 75 hyperthyroidism and some 17 progressor patients.

The sample consisted of peripheral blood mononuclear cells (PBMCs), taken at new diagnosis, from a patient treated with antithyroid drugs. Here the chain combines TRBV9 and TRBJ1-1; a confident D gene designation cannot be given. This clonotype originated in a woman in her forties with Graves disease. Donor details come from another sample of the same person, matched by shared clones. The DNA is as follows: TGTGCCAGCAGCCAGGACCCACTTGGTGCCACTGAAGCTTTCTTT. Its amino acids are CASSQDPLGATEAFF. Here the CDR3 is joined to the reference TRBV9 and TRBJ1-1 genes, and the full variable domain is: DSGVTQTPKHLITATGQRVTLRCSPRSGDLSVYWYQQSLDQGLQFLIQYYNGEERAKGNILERFSAQQFPDLHSELNLSSLELGDSALYFCASSQDPLGATEAFFGQGTRLTVV.